This TCR beta chain came from a study of CD8 T cells in ankylosing spondylitis. A single count supports this clonotype. Its antigen remains unknown. Findings and caveats of the study: Blood of patients with ankylosing spondylitis appeared to be characterized by a TCR beta motif of about eight highly homologous variants.

Trimming shortened V by 1 base and J by 1 base, and 8 bases separated the two germline ends. Germline assignment: CDR1 LNHNV and CDR2 YYDKDF (reference sequence). CDR3 size: 14 residues. Library preparation for TCR beta used quantitative 5'-RACE with molecular barcodes. Via MiXCR, TCRdb re-called the 5' RACE reads, giving one row per CDR3 protein. The sample has approximately 220,000 distinct CDR3 sequences; 20% to 30% are singletons. The material sequenced was blood, either unsorted or a sorted T cell fraction (not recorded which). The clonotype was recovered from a male donor with ankylosing spondylitis or in good health (not recorded which). The V call is TRBV15, the J call TRBJ2-7; D remains unclear. The CDR3 protein is CATSRAQESYEQYF. CDR3 DNA sequence: TGTGCCACCAGCAGAGCCCAGGAATCCTACGAGCAGTACTTC.